The 4 T cell receptor beta chains below come from one sample, sequenced in a study of cytomegalovirus exposure and HLA in healthy donors. PCR amplification relied on 60 Vbeta primers (plus 13 Jbeta primers). Sequencing was performed with immunoSEQ multiplex PCR; in TCRdb, only in-frame clones are kept and a portion is missing. The table includes some 96,000 clones, around three quarters detected once. What was sequenced was PBMCs. The receptors derive from a man aged 35 to 55 in good health and CMV-seronegative.

This rearrangement joins TRBV29-1 to TRBJ1-2, with D uncertain. V was pared by 0 bases and J by 8 bases, with 16 bases between. The germline V gene encodes CDR1 SQVTM and CDR2 ANQGSEA. CDR3 size: 14 residues. CDR3 sequence (DNA): TGCAGCGTTGAAGATCGGGTGCTTGCGGGGGGCTACACCTTC. This encodes CSVEDRVLAGGYTF.

This chain joins TRBV4-1 and TRBJ2-3; D call uncertain. V shed 5 bases and J shed 0 bases, with 12 bases lying between them. This CDR3 region has 15 residues. CDR1 MGHRA and CDR2 YSYEKL come from the germline V gene. The CDR3 DNA sequence: TGCGCCAGCAGCTCACCCGAGAGTAGCACAGATACGCAGTATTTT. Translation: CASSSPESSTDTQYF.

The CDR3 nucleotides read TGTGCCAGCAGTGTTACAGGGGTTAGCACAGATACGCAGTATTTT. This sequence encodes CASSVTGVSTDTQYF. This chain uses TRBV6-6 with TRBJ2-3; 7 bases match TRBD1. With 5 bases clipped from V and 0 bases from J, the junction kept 5 bases outside the gene matches. The germline gives CDR1 MNHNY, CDR2 SVGAGI (reference sequence). CDR3 size: 15 residues.

This chain uses TRBV28 with TRBJ2-1, with D perhaps TRBD1 (6 bases). The length of the CDR3 is 15 residues. Germline CDR1 reads MDHEN; CDR2 reads SYDVKM. The germline V and J ends were trimmed by 4 bases and 5 bases, with 15 bases remaining between them. This CDR3 reads CASSSTGTINNEQFF. As DNA, the CDR3 is TGTGCCAGCAGTTCGACAGGTACTATTAACAATGAGCAGTTCTTC.